This T cell receptor beta chain is drawn from a study of blood T cells in healthy people across ages. Next came a second PCR, run for about 7 to 12 cycles, which used a sample-barcoded 5' primer along with a J-beta primer mix. TCRdb redid the calling of the 5' RACE reads with MiXCR, one entry per CDR3 protein. The sample has some 1,800,000 distinct CDR3 sequences; roughly 43% are singletons. Study-level results: There were more naive CD4+ cells and higher diversity in long-lived donors than in aged donors. When one million T cells were used, diversity estimates were thought to be underestimates.

The V gene end was trimmed by 6 bases and the J gene end by 7 bases; junction bases not matched to a gene: 17. Looked up from germline, CDR1 is MDHEN and CDR2 is SYDVKM. The CDR3 consists of 18 residues. This clonotype was recorded at least ten times. What it recognizes is unknown. This receptor was taken from a human donor in good health. The chain has TRBV28 and TRBJ2-1; 11 positions match TRBD2. Sequenced: blood. The CDR3 sequence is CASRDASKLAGVANEQFF. The CDR3 DNA follows: TGTGCCAGCAGGGACGCCTCAAAACTAGCGGGGGTAGCGAATGAGCAGTTCTTC.